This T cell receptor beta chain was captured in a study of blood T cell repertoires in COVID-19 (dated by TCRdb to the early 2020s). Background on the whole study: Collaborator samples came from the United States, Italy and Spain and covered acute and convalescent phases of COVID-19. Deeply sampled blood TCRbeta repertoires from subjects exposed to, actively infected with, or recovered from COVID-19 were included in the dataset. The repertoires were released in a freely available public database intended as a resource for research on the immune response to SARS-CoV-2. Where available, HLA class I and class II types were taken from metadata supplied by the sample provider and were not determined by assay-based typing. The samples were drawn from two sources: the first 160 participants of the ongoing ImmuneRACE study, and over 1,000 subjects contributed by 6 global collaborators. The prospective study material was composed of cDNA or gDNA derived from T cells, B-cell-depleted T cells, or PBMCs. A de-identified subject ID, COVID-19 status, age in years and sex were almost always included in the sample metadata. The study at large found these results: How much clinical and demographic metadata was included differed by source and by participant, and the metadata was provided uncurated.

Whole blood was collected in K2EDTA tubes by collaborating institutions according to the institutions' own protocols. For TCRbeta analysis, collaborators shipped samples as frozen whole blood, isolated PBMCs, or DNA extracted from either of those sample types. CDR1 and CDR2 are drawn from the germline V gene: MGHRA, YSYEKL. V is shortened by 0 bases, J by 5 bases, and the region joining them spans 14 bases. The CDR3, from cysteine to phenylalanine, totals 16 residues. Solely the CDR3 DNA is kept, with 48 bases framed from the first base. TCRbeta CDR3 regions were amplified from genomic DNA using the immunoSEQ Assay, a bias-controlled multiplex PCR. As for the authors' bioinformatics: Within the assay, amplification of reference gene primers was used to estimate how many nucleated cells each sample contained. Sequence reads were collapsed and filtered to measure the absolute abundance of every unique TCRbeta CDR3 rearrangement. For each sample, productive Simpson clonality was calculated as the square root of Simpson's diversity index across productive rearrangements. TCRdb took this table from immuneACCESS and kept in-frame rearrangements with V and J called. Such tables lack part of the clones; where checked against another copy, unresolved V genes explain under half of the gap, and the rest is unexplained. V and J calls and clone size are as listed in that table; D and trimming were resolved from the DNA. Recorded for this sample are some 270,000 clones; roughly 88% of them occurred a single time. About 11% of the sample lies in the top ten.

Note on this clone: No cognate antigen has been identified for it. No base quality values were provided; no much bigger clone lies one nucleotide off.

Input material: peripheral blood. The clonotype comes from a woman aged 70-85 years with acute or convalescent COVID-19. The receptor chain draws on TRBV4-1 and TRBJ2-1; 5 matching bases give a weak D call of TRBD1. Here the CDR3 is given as CASSQEGRAWNNEQFF. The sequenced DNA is TGCGCCAGCAGCCAAGAAGGCAGGGCCTGGAACAATGAGCAGTTCTTC.